This T cell receptor beta chain was identified during a study of monozygotic twins with inflammatory bowel disease. Study findings and constraints: Versus healthy twins, IBD patients showed fewer clonotypes shared with others, especially with disease activity.

From germline, CDR1 is SGHTA and CDR2 FQGNSA. The CDR3 length is 15 residues. With eight separate reactions per sample, the authors made cDNA. Reprocessing the 5' RACE reads, TCRdb reports a single entry for every CDR3 protein and omits DNA. This listing includes under 130,000 distinct CDR3 sequences. As regards this clonotype: Its specificity is not known.

The TCR sequence derives from a human donor with ulcerative colitis or Crohn's disease, or a healthy co-twin of an affected twin (not recorded which). The chain combines TRBV7-2 with TRBJ1-2; TCRdb's D gene call, TRBD1, goes unchecked for lack of DNA. The sample was blood. CDR3 amino acids: CASSLEPGGGYGYTF.